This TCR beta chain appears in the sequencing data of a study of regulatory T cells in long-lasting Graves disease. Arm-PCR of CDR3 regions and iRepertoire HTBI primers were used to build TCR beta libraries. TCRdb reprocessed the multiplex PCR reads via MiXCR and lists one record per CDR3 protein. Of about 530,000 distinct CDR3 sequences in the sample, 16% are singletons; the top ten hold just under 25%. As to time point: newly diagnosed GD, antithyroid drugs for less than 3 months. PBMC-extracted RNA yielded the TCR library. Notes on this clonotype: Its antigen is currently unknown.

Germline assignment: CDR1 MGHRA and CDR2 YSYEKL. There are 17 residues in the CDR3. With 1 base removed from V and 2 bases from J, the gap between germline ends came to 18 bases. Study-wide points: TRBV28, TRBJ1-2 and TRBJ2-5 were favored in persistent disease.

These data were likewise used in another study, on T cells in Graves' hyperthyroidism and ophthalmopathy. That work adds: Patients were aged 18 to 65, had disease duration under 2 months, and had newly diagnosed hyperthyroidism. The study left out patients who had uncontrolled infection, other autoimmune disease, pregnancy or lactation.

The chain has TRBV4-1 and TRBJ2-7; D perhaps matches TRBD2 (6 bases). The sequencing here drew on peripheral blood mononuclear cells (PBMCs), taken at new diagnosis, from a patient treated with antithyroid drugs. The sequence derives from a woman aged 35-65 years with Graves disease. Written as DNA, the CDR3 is TGCGCCAGCAGCCAAGCCTTCGGGACTCTTGTTGCCTACGAGCAGTACTTC. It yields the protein CASSQAFGTLVAYEQYF.